These 18 T cell receptor beta chains were all obtained from the same sample, sequenced in a study of blood T cell repertoires in COVID-19. Method: immunoSEQ multiplex PCR; TCRdb's copy keeps in-frame clones and lacks some. The sample lists some 33,000 clones; roughly 88% were seen once. The sample consisted of peripheral blood. The receptors shown here come from an older man with active or convalescent COVID-19.

The genes are TRBV18 and TRBJ1-5; 8 nucleotides align to TRBD1. The ends lost 1 base at V and 4 bases at J; junction bases unmatched: 3. From germline, CDR1 is KGHSH and CDR2 LQKENI. The CDR3 has 15 residues. DNA for the CDR3: TGTGCCAGCTCACCACTTGGGGACAGGAATCAGCCCCAGCATTTT. This encodes CASSPLGDRNQPQHF.

V is TRBV7-8 and J is TRBJ1-1; a weak D match, TRBD1 (6 bases). The ends were cut back, 4 bases at V and 10 bases at J, with 10 bases in the middle. This CDR3 spans 11 amino acids. Germline lookup yields CDR1 SGHVS and CDR2 FQNEAQ. DNA of the CDR3: TGTGCCAGCAGCTCTCTACAGGGAGCTTTCTTT. It is translated as CASSSLQGAFF.

The genes are TRBV5-1 and TRBJ2-5; 7 bases are shared with TRBD2. Per germline, CDR1 SGHRS and CDR2 YFSETQ. J gave up 2 bases and V 4 bases, and 5 bases lay outside the gene matches. CDR3 length equals 14 residues. Written as DNA, the CDR3 is TGCGCCAGCAGCCGGGCGGGAGATCAAGAGACCCAGTACTTC. Translation: CASSRAGDQETQYF.

The gene calls are TRBV7-9 and TRBJ1-4, with a possible D match to TRBD1 (5 bases). The CDR3 has 14 amino acids. V lost 3 bases and J 5 bases, leaving 10 bases between the germline ends. The germline V gene encodes CDR1 SEHNR and CDR2 FQNEAQ (reference sequence). CDR3 nucleotides: TGTGCCAGCAGCTTTAGGGGCCAGAATGAAAAACTGTTTTTT. This translates into CASSFRGQNEKLFF.

V is TRBV7-9 and J is TRBJ2-1; D might be TRBD2 (6 bases). CDR1 is SEHNR, CDR2 FQNEAQ, per germline (reference sequence). The V end lost 5 bases, the J end lost 3 bases, and 17 bases lay between the germline ends. The CDR3 contains 16 residues. CDR3 nucleotide sequence: TGTGCCAGCAGCCTCTATAGCGGAGCCATCTACAATGAGCAGTTCTTC. Translated, it gives CASSLYSGAIYNEQFF.

The chain joins TRBV10-3 to TRBJ1-3, with 7 nucleotides matching TRBD1. V shed 5 bases, J shed 2 bases, and the junction held 6 bases outside the gene matches. CDR1 and CDR2 from the germline V gene are ENHRY and SYGVKD. The CDR3 consists of 15 residues. The CDR3 region is CAISRSTGPGNTIYF. The CDR3 nucleotides are TGTGCCATCAGTCGCTCGACAGGGCCTGGAAACACCATATATTTT.

This rearrangement joins TRBV7-2 to TRBJ2-7, with 10 bases aligning to TRBD1. From germline, CDR1 is SGHTA and CDR2 FQGNSA. CDR3 length equals 17 residues. The trim removed 0 bases at V and 5 bases at J, leaving 10 bases unmatched. The CDR3 reads CASSLAETDRGRHEQYF. Written as DNA, the CDR3 is TGTGCCAGCAGCTTAGCCGAAACAGACAGGGGGCGCCACGAGCAGTACTTC.

The J gene is TRBJ1-4, the V gene TRBV18; 9 bases agree with TRBD1. Per germline, CDR1 KGHSH and CDR2 LQKENI. CDR3 length: 15 residues. J gave up 7 bases and V 6 bases, and 9 bases lay outside the gene matches. The CDR3 spells CASSIQGQGIEKLFF. CDR3 bases: TGTGCCAGCTCCATTCAAGGACAGGGGATTGAAAAACTGTTTTTT.

The V and J genes are TRBV27 and TRBJ1-1; TRBD1 agrees at 8 bases. The CDR3 extends over 15 amino acids. V lost 1 base to trimming and J lost 7 bases; unmatched junction nucleotides: 8. Germline V gene data show CDR1 as MNHEY and CDR2 as SMNVEV (reference sequence). CDR3 loop: CASSLYPGGGFEAFF. CDR3 coding DNA: TGTGCCAGCAGTTTATACCCAGGGGGCGGATTTGAAGCTTTCTTT.

This chain joins TRBV7-3 and TRBJ2-3, with 7 nucleotides matching TRBD2. Germline V lookup: CDR1 SGHTA, CDR2 FQGTGA. The CDR3 is 16 amino acids. V was clipped by 4 bases and J by 1 base; unmatched bases: 8. CDR3 in amino acids: CASSWGGSRRTDTQYF. CDR3 sequence (DNA): TGTGCCAGCAGCTGGGGAGGGTCCCGACGCACAGATACGCAGTATTTT.

The chain combines TRBV3-1 (or the pseudogene TRBV3-2) with TRBJ1-3; D is possibly TRBD1 (6 bases). V was pared by 4 bases and J by 4 bases, with 14 bases between. CDR1 LGHDT and CDR2 YNNKEL come from the germline V gene (reference sequence). The CDR3 totals 15 residues. CDR3 in DNA: TGTGCCAGCAGCCTGCAGGGGACGCTAGGAAACACCATATATTTT. This translates into CASSLQGTLGNTIYF.

The J gene is TRBJ2-6, the V gene TRBV2; D is perhaps TRBD1 (5 bases). The CDR3 has 17 amino acids. Germline-derived CDR1 and CDR2 are SNHLY and FYNNEI. V dropped 6 bases and J dropped 4 bases, with 19 bases sitting between them. CDR3 DNA: TGTGCCAGCAGCCCACCATGGGGCGGCCCCGGGGCCAACGTCCTGACTTTC. This translates into CASSPPWGGPGANVLTF.

The rearrangement joins TRBV28 to TRBJ1-2, with 9 bases that match TRBD1. Germline V gene sequence: CDR1 MDHEN, CDR2 SYDVKM. The V gene end was trimmed by 5 bases and the J gene end by 8 bases; junction bases not matched to a gene: 9. The length of the CDR3 is 14 residues. CDR3 nucleotide sequence: TGTGCCAGCAGTATCGGGACAGGGCCCTACGGCTACACCTTC. This encodes CASSIGTGPYGYTF.

V usage is TRBV2 and J usage is TRBJ1-2; D is ambiguous. Trimming pared 6 bases from V and 8 bases from J, leaving 19 bases between. CDR1 and CDR2 (germline): SNHLY, FYNNEI. The CDR3 covers 14 residues. The CDR3 here is CASSSLTGLLGYTF. CDR3 in DNA: TGTGCCAGCAGCTCGTTAACGGGGTTGTTAGGCTACACCTTC.

The table lists this clone with a few counts. The chain recombines TRBV28 with TRBJ2-7; D unresolved. Looked up from germline, CDR1 is MDHEN and CDR2 is SYDVKM. Trimming removed 2 bases from V and 6 bases from J, with 8 bases in between. The CDR3 runs to 12 residues. The CDR3 sequence is CASSLRLFEQYF. The CDR3 DNA is TGTGCCAGCAGTTTACGTCTTTTCGAGCAGTACTTC. The entire variable domain, with the rest obtained from reference TRBV28 and TRBJ2-7, is as follows: DVKVTQSSRYLVKRTGEKVFLECVQDMDHENMFWYRQDPGLGLRLIYFSYDVKMKEKGDIPEGYSVSREKKERFSLILESASTNQTSMYLCASSLRLFEQYFGPGTRLTVT.

About this clone: One end of the junction varies from germline; a read error may be responsible. This rearrangement joins TRBV7-2 to TRBJ1-1; D might be TRBD1 (6 bases). The CDR3 length is 15 residues. The germline gives CDR1 SGHTA, CDR2 FQGNSA. CDR3 region: CASSLASTGTLNSFF. CDR3 DNA: TGTGCCAGCAGCTTAGCATCGACAGGAACACTGAATTCGTTTTTT.

V gene TRBV28 combines with J gene TRBJ1-1, with 10 nucleotides matching TRBD1. Germline V lookup: CDR1 MDHEN, CDR2 SYDVKM. V lost 2 bases to trimming and J lost 3 bases; unmatched junction nucleotides: 6. This CDR3 is 16 amino acids long. For the CDR3, the DNA is TGTGCCAGCAGTTTAGGAGGACAGGGGGAATACACTGAAGCTTTCTTT. Translating gives CASSLGGQGEYTEAFF.

CDR3 nucleotides: TGTGCCAGCAGTTTCCAGGGGGGGAACACTGAAGCTTTCTTT. It codes for CASSFQGGNTEAFF. This sequence joins TRBV6-5 and TRBJ1-1, with 7 positions matching TRBD1. This CDR3 contains 14 residues. V lost 4 bases to trimming and J lost 1 base; unmatched junction nucleotides: 3. The germline gives CDR1 MNHEY, CDR2 SVGAGI.